The 26 T cell receptor beta chains given below trace back to one sample, sequenced in a study of T cell repertoires in cytomegalovirus infection. TCRdb reanalysed the reads using MiXCR and keeps one entry per CDR3 protein. This sample has about 360,000 distinct CDR3 sequences; roughly 20% occur once, and the top ten carry roughly 9%. Source material: PBMCs. The receptor source for this set is a human donor in good health (CMV status not recorded). Some clones in this sample may be carry-over from other donors' samples.

This clonotype was observed a few times. J is TRBJ2-3 and V is TRBV20-1, with TRBD2 matching over 12 bases. Germline assignment: CDR1 DFQATT and CDR2 SNEGSKA (reference sequence). The ends lost 4 bases at V and 4 bases at J; junction bases unmatched: 12. This CDR3 comprises 17 residues. CDR3 sequence: CSATPSSTSGRADTQYF. For the CDR3, the DNA is TGCAGTGCTACGCCTTCCTCGACTAGCGGGAGAGCAGATACGCAGTATTTT.

This clonotype was seen a few times. The rearrangement uses TRBV11-2 and TRBJ1-1; 7 positions match TRBD1. Per the germline V gene, CDR1 is SGHAT and CDR2 is FQNNGV. This CDR3 has 14 residues. The V segment lost 5 bases and the J segment 5 bases; nucleotides outside the gene matches: 8. The CDR3 loop reads CASSIQGLVTEAFF. DNA of the CDR3: TGTGCCAGCAGCATACAGGGGTTGGTGACTGAAGCTTTCTTT.

In this sample, this clonotype turned up many times. The rearrangement uses TRBV7-2 and TRBJ2-1; the match to TRBD2 covers 7 bases. The J segment lost 2 bases and the V segment lost 3 bases, leaving 10 bases of the junction unmatched. This CDR3 is 17 amino acids long. Germline V gives CDR1 SGHTA, CDR2 FQGNSA. Here the CDR3 reads CASSFRSGRITYNEQFF. The CDR3 DNA is TGTGCCAGCAGCTTTAGGTCCGGGAGGATCACCTACAATGAGCAGTTCTTC.

There are a few counts of this clonotype. The chain links TRBV9 to TRBJ2-3; D unresolved. CDR3 length: 15 residues. Germline assignment: CDR1 SGDLS and CDR2 YYNGEE. The ends were cut back, 4 bases at V and 4 bases at J, with 16 bases in the middle. CDR3 residues: CASSRAGWSPDTQYF. Written as DNA, the CDR3 is TGTGCCAGCAGCAGAGCCGGCTGGAGCCCAGATACGCAGTATTTT.

This clonotype has a count of ten or more. This chain links TRBV5-1 with TRBJ1-5, with D possibly matching TRBD1 (6 bases). V was cut by 4 bases and J by 4 bases, with 12 bases left in between. Per germline, CDR1 SGHRS and CDR2 YFSETQ. The CDR3 spans 14 residues. CDR3 DNA: TGCGCCAGCAGCCCCGGGACACCTAATCAGCCCCAGCATTTT. It is translated as CASSPGTPNQPQHF.

This clonotype was counted at least ten times. This chain links TRBV14 with TRBJ2-1; TRBD2 agrees at 9 bases. The CDR3 extends over 15 amino acids. Trimming took 4 bases from V and 8 from J; bases not matched to a gene: 9. Germline values: CDR1 SGHDN, CDR2 FVKESK. The DNA for the CDR3 is TGTGCCAGCAGCCCGCTAGCGGGAAAGGTTGATGAGCAGTTCTTC. As protein: CASSPLAGKVDEQFF. Full variable domain (outside the CDR3, taken from reference TRBV14 and TRBJ2-1): EAGVTQFPSHSVIEKGQTVTLRCDPISGHDNLYWYRRVMGKEIKFLLHFVKESKQDESGMPNNRFLAERTGGTYSTLKVQPAELEDSGVYFCASSPLAGKVDEQFFGPGTRLTVL.

The J gene is TRBJ1-1, the V gene TRBV6-1; unclear D gene. CDR3 length: 14 residues. CDR1 MNHNS and CDR2 SASEGT come from the germline V gene. V was clipped by 7 bases and J by 0 bases, with 12 bases between them. CDR3 DNA: TGTGCCAGCACCCACCCGGGCATGAACACTGAAGCTTTCTTT. Amino acid sequence: CASTHPGMNTEAFF.

CDR3 bases: TGTGCCAGCAGCCCCCGGGGGTCTAACTATGGCTACACCTTC. This translates into CASSPRGSNYGYTF. J is TRBJ1-2 and V is TRBV5-4; tentative D call: TRBD1 (5 bases). V dropped 4 bases and J dropped 0 bases, with 10 bases sitting between them. This CDR3 contains 14 residues. Per the germline V gene, CDR1 is SGHNT and CDR2 is YYREEE (reference sequence).

This clonotype occurred many times. J is TRBJ2-5 and V is TRBV7-2, with D unresolved. V was trimmed by 5 bases and J by 1 base, leaving 5 bases between them. Germline V gene lookup returns CDR1 SGHTA and CDR2 FQGNSA. The CDR3 has 12 residues. The CDR3 coding sequence is TGTGCCAGCAGCCCAATCCAAGAGACCCAGTACTTC. Translating it yields CASSPIQETQYF.

The chain is built from TRBV20-1 and TRBJ1-1, with D tentatively TRBD1 (6 bases). The CDR3 has 16 residues. Germline loops: CDR1 DFQATT, CDR2 SNEGSKA (reference sequence). The ends were cut back, 0 bases at V and 4 bases at J, with 18 bases in the middle. The CDR3 nucleotides read TGCAGTGCTAGAGATTGGGGGCAGGGAGGGGGCACTGAAGCTTTCTTT. Encoded protein: CSARDWGQGGGTEAFF.

Ten or more counts support this clonotype. V usage is TRBV18 and J usage is TRBJ2-5; D gene unclear. Per the germline V gene, CDR1 is KGHSH and CDR2 is LQKENI. The CDR3 contains 13 residues. V was pared by 0 bases and J by 3 bases, with 5 bases between. CDR3 coding DNA: TGTGCCAGCTCACCACCGGGGAAAGAGACCCAGTACTTC. Its protein is CASSPPGKETQYF. Variable domain in full (rest from reference TRBV18 and TRBJ2-5): NAGVMQNPRHLVRRRGQEARLRCSPMKGHSHVYWYRQLPEEGLKFMVYLQKENIIDESGMPKERFSAEFPKEGPSILRIQQVVRGDSAAYFCASSPPGKETQYFGPGTRLLVL.

About this clonotype itself: An end of the junction differs from the germline gene, which may be a read error. V usage is TRBV7-9 and J usage is TRBJ2-2; 9 bases align to TRBD1. This CDR3 contains 16 residues. Germline V gene lookup returns CDR1 SEHNR and CDR2 FQNEAQ (reference sequence). The CDR3 DNA reads as TGTGCCAGCAGCTATACCGGGACAGGGAACACCGGGAAGCTGTTTTTT. Amino acids: CASSYTGTGNTGKLFF.

This clonotype was observed a handful of times. The genes are TRBV20-1 and TRBJ2-5, with 7 nucleotides matching TRBD2. Germline CDR1 is DFQATT and CDR2 is SNEGSKA (reference sequence). The CDR3 totals 12 residues. CDR3 residues: CSPAGPEETQYF. The CDR3 coding sequence is TGCAGCCCAGCGGGACCCGAGGAGACCCAGTACTTC.

Only a few counts were recorded for this clonotype. V gene TRBV19 combines with J gene TRBJ2-3, with 7 bases matching TRBD2. Germline V CDR1 and CDR2: LNHDA, SQIVND (reference sequence). CDR3 length equals 17 residues. With 5 bases clipped from V and 4 bases from J, the junction kept 15 bases outside the gene matches. In DNA, the CDR3 is TGTGCCAGTAGTTCCTCCCTTAGCGCTGGGGGGGCAGATACGCAGTATTTT. Translation: CASSSSLSAGGADTQYF.

This clonotype was observed a handful of times. The rearrangement links TRBV10-3 to TRBJ1-6; D perhaps matches TRBD1 (6 bases). Deletions cut 4 bases from V and 5 bases from J, with 6 bases between. From germline, CDR1 is ENHRY and CDR2 SYGVKD. The CDR3 is 13 residues long. CDR3 loop: CAISGQDNSPLHF. The CDR3 region has the DNA TGTGCCATCAGTGGACAGGATAATTCACCCCTCCACTTT.

The chain has TRBV5-5 and TRBJ2-1; 7 positions match TRBD1. This CDR3 is 15 amino acids long. Unmatched junction bases numbered 4, after V lost 4 bases and J lost 0 bases. Germline loops: CDR1 SGHKS, CDR2 YYEKEE (reference sequence). In DNA form, the CDR3 reads TGTGCCAGCAGCGTCGACAGGGTCTCCTACAATGAGCAGTTCTTC. Amino acid sequence: CASSVDRVSYNEQFF.

This clonotype was counted ten times or more. V is TRBV5-5 and J is TRBJ2-5; D gene ambiguous. V was shortened by 2 bases and J by 5 bases, with 22 bases between the two germline ends. The CDR3 loop spans 17 amino acids. Germline-derived CDR1 and CDR2 are SGHKS and YYEKEE (reference sequence). DNA of the CDR3: TGTGCCAGCAGCTTTCCCCCCTTAGGTACCCTCGGGGAGACCCAGTACTTC. Amino acid sequence: CASSFPPLGTLGETQYF.

This clonotype was seen only a few times. The chain joins TRBV20-1 to TRBJ1-3, with 7 bases that match TRBD1. CDR3 length equals 15 residues. J gave up 2 bases and V 3 bases, and 7 bases lay outside the gene matches. Germline V gene sequence: CDR1 DFQATT, CDR2 SNEGSKA (reference sequence). The CDR3 nucleotides read TGCAGTGCTAGGGGCAGGGGGTTTACTGGAAACACCATATATTTT. Translation gives CSARGRGFTGNTIYF.

V is TRBV6-5 and J is TRBJ2-2; D might be TRBD1 (9 bases). In germline, CDR1 is MNHEY, CDR2 SVGAGI. The length of the CDR3 is 16 residues. The V end lost 5 bases, the J end lost 5 bases, and 18 bases lay between the germline ends. The chain's CDR3 is CASSRGGTGLTGELFF. CDR3 coding DNA: TGTGCCAGCAGTCGGGGGGGGACAGGGCTGACCGGGGAGCTGTTTTTT.

J is TRBJ2-2 and V is TRBV28; TRBD1 might be the D (5 bases). This CDR3 has 18 residues. Trimming removed 8 bases at V and 4 bases at J, with 26 bases between. The germline CDR1 and CDR2 sequences are MDHEN and SYDVKM. Written as DNA, the CDR3 is TGTGCCAGCCGACCCCAGGGATTAAGCAATAACAGCACCGGGGAGCTGTTTTTT. This codes for CASRPQGLSNNSTGELFF.

This clonotype was seen a handful of times. The J gene is TRBJ2-4, the V gene TRBV10-3; D is possibly TRBD2 (7 bases). The V end was cut by 6 bases, the J end by 4 bases, with 13 bases between. The CDR3 length is 14 residues. Germline CDR1 ENHRY, CDR2 SYGVKD. The CDR3 sequence is CAISPRGAKNIQYF. In nucleotides, the CDR3 is TGTGCCATCAGCCCCCGGGGGGCAAAAAACATTCAGTACTTC.

The chain uses TRBV20-1 and TRBJ2-1; D is possibly TRBD2 (6 bases). CDR1 DFQATT and CDR2 SNEGSKA come from the germline V gene (reference sequence). V lost 5 bases and J 6 bases, leaving 17 bases between the germline ends. The CDR3 loop spans 14 amino acids. Here the CDR3 reads CSAEAAGLANEQFF. The CDR3 region has the DNA TGCAGTGCTGAGGCGGCGGGGTTAGCCAATGAGCAGTTCTTC.

Ten or more counts support this clonotype. The genes are TRBV12-3 or TRBV12-4 and TRBJ2-3; perhaps TRBD2 as D (6 bases). The CDR3 consists of 14 residues. V was shortened by 9 bases and J by 5 bases, with 18 bases between the two germline ends. CDR3 DNA: TGTGCCAGAAAGGACTACAAAATAAGAGATACGCAGTATTTT. Its translation: CARKDYKIRDTQYF.

Many counts were recorded for this clonotype. The rearrangement joins TRBV12-3 or TRBV12-4 to TRBJ1-1; possibly TRBD1 for D (5 bases). V was trimmed by 5 bases and J by 5 bases, leaving 15 bases between them. CDR3 length: 14 amino acids. CDR3 in amino acids: CASSVTGPGTEAFF. In nucleotides, the CDR3 is TGTGCCAGCAGTGTCACGGGGCCGGGGACTGAAGCTTTCTTT.

This clonotype was seen more than once but under ten times. The V and J genes are TRBV7-8 and TRBJ1-1; D is uncertain. This CDR3 has 13 amino acids. The germline V gene encodes CDR1 SGHVS and CDR2 FQNEAQ. With 7 bases removed from V and 11 bases from J, the gap between germline ends came to 20 bases. The CDR3 DNA sequence: TGTGCCAGCACCAACCGGGTGGGGTCCGGGGCTTTCTTT. Its protein product is CASTNRVGSGAFF.

The chain links TRBV20-1 to TRBJ1-6; D is possibly TRBD1 (5 bases). Germline CDR1 DFQATT, CDR2 SNEGSKA (reference sequence). This CDR3 comprises 11 residues. Trimming removed 5 bases at V and 16 bases at J, with 15 bases between. The CDR3 loop reads CSASDRGSLHF. CDR3 in DNA: TGCAGTGCTTCCGATCGGGGGAGTCTCCACTTT.